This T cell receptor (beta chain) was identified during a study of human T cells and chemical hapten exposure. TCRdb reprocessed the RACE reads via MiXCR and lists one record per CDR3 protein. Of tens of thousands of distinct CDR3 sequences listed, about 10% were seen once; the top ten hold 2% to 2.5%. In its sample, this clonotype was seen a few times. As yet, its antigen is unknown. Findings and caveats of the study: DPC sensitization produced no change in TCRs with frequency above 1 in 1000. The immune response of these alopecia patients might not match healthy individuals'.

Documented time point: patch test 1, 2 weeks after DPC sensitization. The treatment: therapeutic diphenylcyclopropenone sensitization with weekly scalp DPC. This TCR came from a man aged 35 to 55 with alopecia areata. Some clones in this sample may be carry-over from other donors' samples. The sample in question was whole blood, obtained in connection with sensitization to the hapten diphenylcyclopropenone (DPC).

The CDR3 here is CAASGGPYGYTF. The CDR3 DNA is TGTGCCGCGAGCGGAGGGCCCTATGGCTACACCTTC. This chain uses TRBV6-5 with TRBJ1-2; D not resolved. The CDR3 has 12 amino acids. CDR1 is MNHEY, CDR2 SVGAGI, per germline. Trimming took off 11 bases at V and 4 bases at J, with 14 bases between the two ends.